Detailed here is one TCR beta chain. Its specificity is unknown. The source of the sample is a study of T cells in tuberculosis. Study results and caveats: Active tuberculosis cases were adults; controls were adolescents.

Data came from immunoSEQ multiplex PCR; TCRdb stores just in-frame clones and leaves some out. Here the sample spans 35,000 to 45,000 clones, about 94% being singletons. V dropped 0 bases and J dropped 6; count of bases not matched to a gene: 6. The CDR3 contains 16 residues. Germline CDR1 and CDR2: SGHAT and FQDESV (reference sequence). The sequencing sample was made of PBMCs. V and J are TRBV11-1 and TRBJ2-7, with 12 bases fitting TRBD1. This sequence originates from a donor aged 10-29 years with latent tuberculosis or without tuberculosis infection. Some clones in this sample may be carry-over from other donors' samples. This chain's CDR3 is CASSLAGTGGRSEQYF. CDR3 in DNA: TGTGCCAGCAGCTTAGCGGGGACAGGGGGCCGCTCCGAGCAGTACTTC.